This T cell receptor (beta chain) was observed in a study of blood T cells in healthy people across ages. Study-level results: Diversity figures derived from one million T cells were judged to underestimate the true value.

The sample holds a few counts of this clonotype. Its specificity is unknown. Trimming cost V 5 bases and J 13 bases; bases outside gene matches: 11. The CDR3 is 13 amino acids. CDR1 is SGHAT and CDR2 is FQDESV in the germline V gene (reference sequence). Combining a sample-barcoded 5' primer with a J-beta primer mix, a second PCR ran for about 6 to 12 cycles. MiXCR was run by TCRdb on the 5' RACE reads, yielding one entry per CDR3 protein. The sample carries roughly 790,000 distinct CDR3 sequences, roughly 44% recorded once. The material sequenced was blood. The chain employs TRBV11-1 and TRBJ2-4, with TRBD1 matching 7 bases. The source of this sequence is a woman in her sixties or seventies in good health. CDR3 loop: CASSPLTGIGQYF. In DNA form, the CDR3 reads TGTGCCAGCAGCCCACTGACAGGGATCGGGCAGTACTTC.